One sample yielded the 14 T cell receptor beta chains listed below, sequenced in a study of T cell repertoires in cytomegalovirus infection. TCRdb analysed the reads with MiXCR anew, one entry per CDR3 protein. The sample carries under 600,000 distinct CDR3 sequences, 15% to 20% recorded once. Sequencing was carried out using CD8+ T cells from PBMCs. These receptors all stem from a human donor in good health (CMV status not recorded). Some clones in this sample may be carry-over from other donors' samples.

This clonotype was observed a handful of times. V and J are TRBV6-1 and TRBJ2-7; possibly TRBD1 for D (6 bases). CDR3 length: 12 residues. Between the trimmed V and J ends, which lost 8 bases and 5 bases, there was a span of 13 bases. Germline V gene sequence: CDR1 MNHNS, CDR2 SASEGT. This CDR3 reads CASGGRWDEQYF. The CDR3 DNA follows: TGTGCCAGCGGGGGCCGGTGGGACGAGCAGTACTTC.

The chain combines TRBV9 with TRBJ1-2, with 8 bases matching TRBD1. The CDR3 has 15 residues. With V trimmed by 0 bases and J by 6 bases, 7 bases remained unmatched. Germline V lookup: CDR1 SGDLS, CDR2 YYNGEE. The CDR3 loop reads CASSVGPGGLNGYTF. The CDR3 bases are TGTGCCAGCAGCGTAGGGCCAGGGGGCTTAAATGGCTACACCTTC.

In its sample, this clonotype was seen once. The gene calls are TRBV15 and TRBJ2-3, with no clear D. The CDR3 is made up of 17 amino acids. Per the germline V gene, CDR1 is LNHNV and CDR2 is YYDKDF (reference sequence). V was cut by 2 bases and J by 2 bases, with 17 bases left in between. The CDR3 is CATSRPYGSSITDTQYF. The CDR3 DNA follows: TGTGCCACCAGCAGACCTTACGGAAGTAGTATCACAGATACGCAGTATTTT.

In this sample, this clonotype turned up many times. The rearrangement uses TRBV7-3 and TRBJ2-1; 10 positions agree with TRBD1. Germline V gives CDR1 SGHTA, CDR2 FQGTGA. Trimming cost V 0 bases and J 5 bases; bases outside gene matches: 7. This CDR3 has 17 amino acids. CDR3 DNA: TGTGCCAGCAGCTTAACGGGCCTGGGGACAGGGGACAATGAGCAGTTCTTC. Residues: CASSLTGLGTGDNEQFF.

This clonotype was recorded at least ten times. The chain is built from TRBV12-3 or TRBV12-4 and TRBJ2-1, with 9 nucleotides matching TRBD2. V lost 3 bases and J lost 9; bases outside the gene matches: 3. The CDR3 has 13 residues. The CDR3 DNA sequence: TGTGCCAGCAGTTTGATTAGCGGGGGTGAGCAGTTCTTC. Translating it yields CASSLISGGEQFF.

This clonotype was seen only a few times. The J gene is TRBJ2-1, the V gene TRBV10-3; D is uncertain. Germline CDR1 reads ENHRY; CDR2 reads SYGVKD. The CDR3 runs to 11 residues. Trimming stripped 11 bases from V and 7 bases from J, with 12 bases between. The CDR3 sequence is CAENIRNEQFF. The CDR3 DNA reads TGTGCCGAAAACATAAGGAATGAGCAGTTCTTC.

A few counts support this clonotype. One end of the junction is discordant with germline, which a read error may explain. The chain employs TRBV29-1 and TRBJ1-2; D is undetermined. CDR3 length equals 10 residues. Germline assignment: CDR1 SQVTM and CDR2 ANQGSEA. CDR3 amino acids: CSVEGLGLPF. The CDR3 coding sequence is TGCAGCGTTGAAGGCCTCGGTCTGCCCTTC.

This clonotype was picked up a small number of times. The chain couples TRBV12-3 or TRBV12-4 to TRBJ2-1, with TRBD1 identical over 7 bases. The V gene end was trimmed by 6 bases and the J gene end by 6 bases; junction bases not matched to a gene: 8. This CDR3 spans 14 amino acids. The CDR3 spells CASSPWGQLNEQFF. The CDR3 coding sequence is TGTGCCAGCAGCCCATGGGGACAGCTCAATGAGCAGTTCTTC.

Note on this clonotype: Since a much larger clone is just one base distant, this may be a read error. The genes are TRBV11-2 and TRBJ2-1; D gene uncertain. Germline V gene sequence: CDR1 SGHAT, CDR2 FQNNGV. The ends were cut back, 5 bases at V and 7 bases at J, with 15 bases in the middle. This CDR3 has 14 residues. DNA for the CDR3: TGTGCCAGCAGCCTCGTACAGAATCGGAATGAGCAGTTCTTC. Translation: CASSLVQNRNEQFF.

This clonotype has a count of ten or more. The CDR3 loop reads CASSLVRRNTGELFF. Written as DNA, the CDR3 is TGTGCCAGCAGCTTAGTTAGGAGAAACACCGGGGAGCTGTTTTTT. J is TRBJ2-2 and V is TRBV7-9; D uncertain. Germline V gene lookup returns CDR1 SEHNR and CDR2 FQNEAQ (reference sequence). The CDR3 length is 15 residues. Trimming left V 1 base short and J 2 bases short, with 8 bases between.

This clonotype has a handful of counts. The CDR3 loop is CSAREASDRNQPQHF. The CDR3, as DNA: TGCAGTGCTAGAGAAGCATCGGACCGCAATCAGCCCCAGCATTTT. The chain couples TRBV20-1 to TRBJ1-5; D remains ambiguous. Trimming stripped 0 bases from V and 2 bases from J, with 11 bases between. The CDR3 runs 15 residues. The germline V gene encodes CDR1 DFQATT and CDR2 SNEGSKA (reference sequence).

This clonotype was counted a few times. V and J are TRBV19 and TRBJ1-6; a possible D gene is TRBD1 (5 bases). This CDR3 region has 17 residues. The V gene's germline CDR1 is LNHDA and CDR2 SQIVND (reference sequence). Trimming cost V 3 bases and J 0 bases, with 12 bases left between them. The CDR3 nucleotides read TGTGCCAGTAGTATCGGGACTGCAGGCTCCTATAATTCACCCCTCCACTTT. This encodes CASSIGTAGSYNSPLHF.

This clonotype was seen a few times. The V call is TRBV4-1, the J call TRBJ2-7; the D is unclear. The CDR3 loop spans 13 amino acids. V lost 4 bases, J lost 7 bases, and 14 bases lay in between. In germline, CDR1 is MGHRA, CDR2 YSYEKL. CDR3 residues: CASSRNSYEEQYF. DNA of the CDR3: TGCGCCAGCAGCCGCAATAGCTACGAGGAGCAGTACTTC.

This clonotype was counted only a few times. V gene TRBV6-2 or TRBV6-3 combines with J gene TRBJ2-2, with TRBD1 as a possible D gene (5 bases). V dropped 2 bases and J dropped 2 bases, with 24 bases sitting between them. The germline V gene encodes CDR1 MNHEY and CDR2 SVGEGT. The CDR3 covers 20 residues. As DNA, the CDR3 is TGTGCCAGCAGTTACCATCTCGGACACGGCGCCAGGTTAAACACCGGGGAGCTGTTTTTT. As protein: CASSYHLGHGARLNTGELFF.